A single sample gave rise to the 8 T cell receptor beta chains below, sequenced in a study of PD-1 blockade in mismatch repair-deficient tumors. Some clones are missing from TCRdb's copy, which holds only in-frame ones; the method was immunoSEQ multiplex PCR. The top ten hold over 9.5% of the sample, which has 100,000 to 150,000 clones, 88% seen once. Here the sequenced sample was peripheral blood, taken just under 74 weeks after starting pembrolizumab. The origin of the receptors is an adult with mismatch repair-deficient cancer.

The rearrangement links TRBV5-4 to TRBJ1-1; D unresolved. CDR3 length: 13 amino acids. Trimming removed 6 bases from V and 5 bases from J, with 14 bases in between. The V gene's germline CDR1 is SGHNT and CDR2 YYREEE (reference sequence). This CDR3 reads CASMGGRETEAFF. Here the CDR3 DNA reads TGTGCCAGCATGGGAGGGAGAGAAACTGAAGCTTTCTTT.

This clone was picked up a small number of times. This CDR3 is CASSRLAGVWSEQFF. The CDR3 DNA reads as TGCGCCAGCAGCAGACTAGCGGGAGTATGGAGTGAGCAGTTCTTC. The V call is TRBV4-1, the J call TRBJ2-1, with 12 bases lining up with TRBD2. The V gene's germline CDR1 is MGHRA and CDR2 YSYEKL. The CDR3 has 15 amino acids. V shed 5 bases and J 9 bases; nucleotides not matched to a gene: 8.

The chain has TRBV27 and TRBJ2-2, with D unclear. The CDR3 spans 18 residues. Germline V gene sequence: CDR1 MNHEY, CDR2 SMNVEV (reference sequence). Trimming removed 1 base from V and 3 bases from J, with 18 bases in between. The DNA for the CDR3 is TGTGCCAGCAGTTTATTGTCCTTGTTGACCGCGGACACCGGGGAGCTGTTTTTT. Residues: CASSLLSLLTADTGELFF.

This clone showed up just once. This chain's CDR3 is CASSQVRASGSSTDTQYF. CDR3 sequence (DNA): TGCGCCAGCAGCCAAGTTAGGGCTAGCGGGTCTAGCACAGATACGCAGTATTTT. The V call is TRBV4-3, the J call TRBJ2-3; 8 nucleotides align to TRBD2. The CDR3 has 18 residues. The germline V gene encodes CDR1 LGHNA and CDR2 YSLEER. The ends lost 1 base at V and 0 bases at J; junction bases unmatched: 9.

The rearrangement joins TRBV7-3 to TRBJ2-1; no definite D call. Germline-derived CDR1 and CDR2 are SGHTA and FQGTGA. The CDR3 is 14 residues long. Trimming removed 2 bases from V and 2 bases from J, with 7 bases in between. Here the CDR3 reads CASSLEGTYNEQFF. As DNA, the CDR3 is TGTGCCAGCAGCTTAGAAGGTACCTACAATGAGCAGTTCTTC.

V and J are TRBV11-2 and TRBJ2-1; D not certain. The CDR3 loop spans 15 amino acids. Germline V gene data show CDR1 as SGHAT and CDR2 as FQNNGV. V was shortened by 3 bases and J by 5 bases, with 14 bases between the two germline ends. CDR3 nucleotide sequence: TGTGCCAGCAGCTTTGAGGTCCTAGAGAACAATGAGCAGTTCTTC. Amino acid sequence: CASSFEVLENNEQFF.

The chain carries TRBV13 and TRBJ2-3; TRBD2 matches at 8 bases. V trimming: 7 bases; J trimming: 2 bases; junction bases outside the gene matches: 14. Germline CDR1 PRHDT, CDR2 FYEKMQ (reference sequence). The CDR3 loop spans 17 amino acids. The CDR3 nucleotides are TGTGCCAGCACCCTGCCTGTCAGCGGGAGTCACACAGATACGCAGTATTTT. It is translated as CASTLPVSGSHTDTQYF. Filled out from reference TRBV13 and TRBJ2-3, the complete variable domain reads AAGVIQSPRHLIKEKRETATLKCYPIPRHDTVYWYQQGPGQDPQFLISFYEKMQSDKGSIPDRFSAQQFSDYHSELNMSSLELGDSALYFCASTLPVSGSHTDTQYFGPGTRLTVL.

This clone was found once. The V call is TRBV28, the J call TRBJ2-1; 12 nucleotides match TRBD2. Germline assignment: CDR1 MDHEN and CDR2 SYDVKM. The CDR3 covers 18 residues. V lost 7 bases, J lost 5 bases, and 15 bases stayed unmatched. CDR3 sequence reads: CASNLGAGLAGRNNEQFF. As DNA, the CDR3 is TGTGCCAGCAATTTGGGCGCCGGACTAGCGGGAAGGAACAATGAGCAGTTCTTC.